The 12 T cell receptor beta chains below all came from one sample that was sequenced in a study of early T cells in non-severe SARS-CoV-2 infection. Via MiXCR, TCRdb re-called the 5' RACE reads, giving one row per CDR3 protein. The sample lists fewer than 60,000 distinct CDR3 sequences, 9.1% seen once, with approximately 4% in the top ten. The sequenced sample consisted of whole blood. The source of these receptors is an adult who was a healthcare worker with PCR-confirmed SARS-CoV-2 infection or an uninfected control (not recorded which).

This clonotype was counted many times. This chain connects TRBV7-2 to TRBJ1-5, with 8 positions matching TRBD1. The trim removed 4 bases at V and 5 bases at J, leaving 7 bases unmatched. CDR1 is SGHTA, CDR2 FQGNSA, per germline. The CDR3 consists of 15 residues. CDR3 sequence reads: CASSYRTGLDQPQHF. The CDR3 coding sequence is TGTGCCAGCAGCTATAGGACAGGGCTTGATCAGCCCCAGCATTTT.

This clonotype has a count of ten or more. The chain links TRBV7-2 to TRBJ2-1, with D perhaps TRBD1 (6 bases). Looked up from germline, CDR1 is SGHTA and CDR2 is FQGNSA. This CDR3 comprises 15 residues. V was cut by 1 base and J by 1 base, with 8 bases left in between. The CDR3, as DNA: TGTGCCAGCAGCTTAGACAGGGCGTCCTACAATGAGCAGTTCTTC. Amino acid sequence: CASSLDRASYNEQFF.

This clonotype was picked up a small number of times. The chain is built from TRBV10-1 and TRBJ2-3, with 8 bases matching TRBD2. Looked up from germline, CDR1 is WNHNN and CDR2 is SYGVQD (reference sequence). Germline trimming cut 6 bases from V and 3 bases from J; bases unmatched to any gene: 8. CDR3 length: 15 amino acids. Written as DNA, the CDR3 is TGCGCCAGCAGCGCGGGGGGCCCCGGGACAGATACGCAGTATTTT. It codes for CASSAGGPGTDTQYF.

The chain couples TRBV11-2 to TRBJ2-3; 8 nucleotides align to TRBD2. Germline CDR1 SGHAT, CDR2 FQNNGV. This CDR3 has 16 residues. The ends lost 4 bases at V and 2 bases at J; junction bases unmatched: 8. CDR3 loop: CASSSPLAVFTDTQYF. The CDR3 DNA reads TGTGCCAGCAGCTCACCACTAGCGGTGTTCACAGATACGCAGTATTTT.

The chain uses TRBV15 and TRBJ2-1, with 10 bases matching TRBD1. The V gene end was trimmed by 4 bases and the J gene end by 4 bases; junction bases not matched to a gene: 7. Germline V lookup: CDR1 LNHNV, CDR2 YYDKDF (reference sequence). The CDR3 has 16 amino acids. Here the CDR3 DNA reads TGTGCCACCAGCACGACCAGGACAGGGGGGTACAATGAGCAGTTCTTC. Its protein is CATSTTRTGGYNEQFF.

This clonotype was detected only a few times. The gene calls are TRBV7-2 and TRBJ2-2; D remains ambiguous. CDR3 length: 13 residues. Germline lookup yields CDR1 SGHTA and CDR2 FQGNSA. V lost 5 bases to trimming and J lost 1 base, with 5 bases between them. The chain's CDR3 is CASSIQNTGELFF. DNA for the CDR3: TGTGCCAGCAGCATCCAGAACACCGGGGAGCTGTTTTTT.

There are many counts of this clonotype. V gene TRBV29-1 combines with J gene TRBJ1-4; 9 bases fit TRBD1. The CDR3 is made up of 13 amino acids. Germline CDR1 SQVTM, CDR2 ANQGSEA. Unmatched junction bases numbered 6, after V lost 7 bases and J lost 6 bases. The CDR3 DNA is TGCAGCGCCGGGACAGGGAACGATGAAAAACTGTTTTTT. Amino acid sequence: CSAGTGNDEKLFF.

The rearrangement uses TRBV5-5 and TRBJ2-5; 10 bases are shared with TRBD1. This CDR3 is built from 15 residues. Germline V gene data show CDR1 as SGHKS and CDR2 as YYEKEE (reference sequence). After removal of 3 bases from V and 5 bases from J, the junction contained 7 bases not matched to a gene. Here the CDR3 DNA reads TGTGCCAGCAGCTGGGGACAGGGGAATTTCGAGACCCAGTACTTC. This gives the protein CASSWGQGNFETQYF.

This chain links TRBV3-1 with TRBJ2-7; D is uncertain. Germline V gene data show CDR1 as LGHDT and CDR2 as YNNKEL (reference sequence). This CDR3 spans 14 amino acids. Trimming pared 9 bases from V and 2 bases from J, leaving 17 bases between. In nucleotides, the CDR3 is TGTGCCAGTGCAAGAGTGGGCGGCGCCTACGAGCAGTACTTC. It yields the protein CASARVGGAYEQYF.

This clonotype was counted at least ten times. V usage is TRBV4-3 and J usage is TRBJ2-1, with TRBD2 matching over 7 bases. With V trimmed by 3 bases and J by 4 bases, 6 bases remained unmatched. Germline-derived CDR1 and CDR2 are LGHNA and YSLEER. The CDR3 consists of 15 residues. The CDR3 loop reads CASSQVASGYNEQFF. CDR3 in DNA: TGCGCCAGCAGCCAGGTTGCTAGCGGATACAATGAGCAGTTCTTC.

The sample holds many counts of this clonotype. This chain links TRBV3-1 with TRBJ2-1; D ambiguous. Between the trimmed V and J ends, which lost 6 bases and 3 bases, there was a span of 3 bases. Germline V CDR1 and CDR2: LGHDT, YNNKEL (reference sequence). CDR3 length: 11 amino acids. The CDR3 nucleotides are TGTGCCAGCAGTCTCTACAATGAGCAGTTCTTC. It translates to CASSLYNEQFF.

The J gene is TRBJ2-5, the V gene TRBV10-3; D remains ambiguous. The CDR3 contains 13 residues. Trimming stripped 4 bases from V and 1 base from J, with 7 bases between. The V gene's germline CDR1 is ENHRY and CDR2 SYGVKD. CDR3 coding DNA: TGTGCCATCAGTGCCGGCGGCCAAGAGACCCAGTACTTC. Protein product: CAISAGGQETQYF.